The rows below give T cell receptor beta chains drawn from one sample of a study of blood T cell repertoires in COVID-19. Libraries were prepared by immunoSEQ multiplex PCR; TCRdb keeps only in-frame clonotypes and omits some of them. The sample lists around 200,000 clones, 86% occurring once. The source material was peripheral blood. The origin of the receptors is a man aged 65 to 85 with active or convalescent COVID-19. Each CDR3 is given with its conserved first and last residue. Each record gives: J gene, D gene, V gene, CDR3 protein. The D gene is left open where the match is weak.

J: TRBJ1-2
D: -
V: TRBV18
CDR3: CASSPPQGSYGYTF

J: TRBJ2-7
D: -
V: TRBV5-4
CDR3: CASSSDSYEQYF

J: TRBJ1-5
D: -
V: TRBV6-5
CDR3: CASSYPSQPQHF

J: TRBJ1-5
D: -
V: TRBV19
CDR3: CASDLPASNQPQHF

J: TRBJ1-6
D: -
V: TRBV28
CDR3: CASSYSGSPLHF

J: TRBJ2-7
D: TRBD1
V: TRBV9
CDR3: CARRSGTGAYEQYF

J: TRBJ1-1
D: -
V: TRBV29-1
CDR3: CSGAGEGGVNTEAFF

J: TRBJ2-1
D: -
V: TRBV7-9
CDR3: CASSLDLTGLNNEQFF

J: TRBJ1-4
D: TRBD1
V: TRBV28
CDR3: CASAQGGEKLFF

J: TRBJ1-1
D: -
V: TRBV2
CDR3: CASRLDTPNTEAFF

J: TRBJ2-5
D: TRBD1
V: TRBV7-8
CDR3: CASSPPRRTGESRQETQYF

J: TRBJ1-6
D: -
V: TRBV28
CDR3: CASTPGVSPLHF

J: TRBJ1-3
D: -
V: TRBV28
CDR3: CASSPGDLAGNTIYF

J: TRBJ2-7
D: TRBD2
V: TRBV4-3
CDR3: CASSRQEASGYEQYF

J: TRBJ2-2
D: TRBD2
V: TRBV5-1
CDR3: CASSSGLAGGAGELFF

J: TRBJ1-3
D: TRBD1
V: TRBV11-2
CDR3: CASSWRGDRGRNTIYF

J: TRBJ2-7
D: TRBD1
V: TRBV11-2
CDR3: CASSPMTGTYEQYF

J: TRBJ1-2
D: TRBD1
V: TRBV27
CDR3: CASSLSNTGGGGYTF

J: TRBJ2-5
D: -
V: TRBV5-1
CDR3: CASSRTDRQETQYF

J: TRBJ2-1
D: TRBD2
V: TRBV24-1
CDR3: CATSSGSDKNEQFF

J: TRBJ2-1
D: TRBD2
V: TRBV2
CDR3: CASRPTSGRGGNEQFF

J: TRBJ2-7
D: -
V: TRBV5-1
CDR3: CASSITGYYEQYF

J: TRBJ2-1
D: TRBD1
V: TRBV12-5
CDR3: CASTGAYNEQFF

J: TRBJ1-2
D: -
V: TRBV7-9
CDR3: CASSLVVPLPYTF

J: TRBJ1-2
D: -
V: TRBV6-2/TRBV6-3
CDR3: CASSPDSYSSYTF

J: TRBJ1-4
D: TRBD1
V: TRBV5-1
CDR3: CASSLRTGGEKLFF

J: TRBJ1-5
D: -
V: TRBV12-3/TRBV12-4
CDR3: CASSHKSNQPQHF

J: TRBJ1-2
D: -
V: TRBV7-9
CDR3: CASSREAHYGYTF

J: TRBJ1-1
D: -
V: TRBV4-1
CDR3: CASRGQQQNTEAFF

J: TRBJ1-2
D: TRBD1
V: TRBV18
CDR3: CASSLRQGTYGYTF

J: TRBJ1-1
D: -
V: TRBV4-1
CDR3: CASSPPGRVPMNTEAFF

J: TRBJ1-6
D: TRBD1
V: TRBV25-1
CDR3: CASSRGTVNNSPLHF

J: TRBJ1-2
D: -
V: TRBV29-1
CDR3: CSVVSGGHSYGYTF

J: TRBJ1-2
D: -
V: TRBV15
CDR3: CATSRDGWGQDYGYTF

J: TRBJ2-1
D: TRBD2
V: TRBV27
CDR3: CASSSPGLAGGLRNEQFF

J: TRBJ1-4
D: TRBD1
V: TRBV27
CDR3: CASFRGPGEKLFF

J: TRBJ1-3
D: -
V: TRBV9
CDR3: CASSVDVRVGNTIYF

J: TRBJ2-7
D: -
V: TRBV24-1
CDR3: CATSVGGAVYEQYF

J: TRBJ1-5
D: -
V: TRBV18
CDR3: CASSPFGQGQGSPQHF

J: TRBJ2-4
D: TRBD1
V: TRBV7-2
CDR3: CASSFQGQGIQYF

J: TRBJ1-1
D: -
V: TRBV6-5
CDR3: CASSYSMGAMNTEAFF